The T cell receptor (beta chain) described here comes from a study of T cell repertoires in cytomegalovirus infection. Overall study: Public TCR beta signatures provided an indication of both CMV infection and a matching HLA type.

V lost 2 bases, J lost 8 bases, and 5 bases stayed unmatched. Germline V gene lookup returns CDR1 MNHEY and CDR2 SVGAGI. This CDR3 contains 14 residues. TCRdb ran MiXCR on the reads and lists one entry per CDR3 protein. This sample yields 75,000 to 100,000 distinct CDR3 sequences, of which about 29% are seen a single time; less than 75% belongs to the top ten. On this clonotype itself: Its antigen remains unidentified.

The receptor was derived from a human donor in good health (CMV status not recorded). Some clones in this sample may be carry-over from other donors' samples. The V call is TRBV6-5, the J call TRBJ1-4; TRBD1 agrees at 7 bases. Specimen: CD8+ T cells from cultured PBMCs, collected from culture after CMV antigen stimulation. The CDR3 loop is CASSYNRGDEKLFF. In nucleotides, the CDR3 is TGTGCCAGCAGTTACAACAGGGGCGACGAAAAACTGTTTTTT.